This T cell receptor beta chain is drawn from a study of blood T cell repertoires in COVID-19. In the study overall: Italy, Spain and the United States were the sources of the convalescent and acute COVID-19 samples. PBMCs, B-cell-depleted T cells, or T cells provided the cDNA or gDNA that made up the material.

CDR3 size: 14 residues. Trimming took 10 bases from V and 7 from J, leaving 19 bases between them. Per germline, CDR1 MDHEN and CDR2 SYDVKM. Seattle cases were enrolled at active infection and followed longitudinally. Per the authors' pipeline: Estimation of nucleated cell counts was performed using reference gene primer amplification. Measured with immunoSEQ multiplex PCR; TCRdb has only the in-frame clones, and not every one. The V and J calls and the clone size are those of that table, but D and trimming were determined from the DNA. In the table there are nearly 300,000 clones, 84% of which are singletons.

The chain recombines TRBV28 with TRBJ2-2, with TRBD2 as a possible D gene (6 bases). This sequence originates from a human donor with COVID-19, enrolled during active disease. The donor label of this sample is uncertain. The sample taken for sequencing was peripheral blood. DNA for the CDR3: TGTGCCATCAAGACTAGTGGGACGGGCGGGGAGCTGTTTTTT. Encoded protein: CAIKTSGTGGELFF.